This T cell receptor (beta chain) was sequenced during a study of blood T cell repertoires in COVID-19 (dated by TCRdb to the early 2020s). Concerning the study at large: Samples covering the acute and convalescent phases of COVID-19 were provided by collaborators in the United States, Italy and Spain. The prospective study material was composed of cDNA or gDNA derived from T cells, B-cell-depleted T cells, or PBMCs. Deeply sampled blood TCRbeta repertoires from subjects exposed to, actively infected with, or recovered from COVID-19 were included in the dataset. The repertoires were made available in a free public database intended to serve as a resource for research on the immune response to SARS-CoV-2. The samples were drawn from two sources: the first 160 participants of the ongoing ImmuneRACE study, and 1,200 or so subjects contributed by 6 global collaborators. The sample metadata nearly always contained a de-identified subject ID, COVID-19 status, age in years and sex. Where HLA class I and class II types were available, the types were taken from metadata supplied by the sample provider, not from assay-based typing. What the work shows at the level of the full study, not this receptor alone: The quantity of clinical and demographic metadata differed by source and by participant and was supplied without curation.

TCRbeta CDR3 regions were amplified from genomic DNA using the immunoSEQ Assay, a bias-controlled multiplex PCR. Turning to the authors' computational methods: Within the assay, amplification of reference gene primers was used to estimate how many nucleated cells each sample contained. Sequence reads were collapsed and filtered to measure the absolute abundance of every unique TCRbeta CDR3 rearrangement. For each sample, productive Simpson clonality was calculated by taking the square root of Simpson's diversity index across productive rearrangements. Not all clones reach the TCRdb copy of this immuneACCESS table, which keeps in-frame sequences only. Checked studies attribute under half of the gap to unresolved V genes and leave the rest unexplained. V and J calls and clone size are as listed in that table; D and trimming were resolved from the DNA. This sample gives 110,000 to 150,000 clones in total; approximately 85% of them show up just once. The top ten clones comprise around 3% of the sample.

Each collaborating institution followed its own protocols to collect whole blood in K2EDTA tubes. Collaborator samples were shipped for TCRbeta analysis as frozen whole blood, isolated PBMCs, or DNA extracted from either sample type. The sample holds one count of this clone. The clone's antigen remains unknown. No much larger clonotype is one base removed from it; base qualities were not supplied. Material: peripheral blood. This receptor was taken from a man aged 45-60 years with acute or convalescent COVID-19.

The DNA sequence is given as TGTGCCTGGAGCCTAAGCGGGAGGGCGGGAGAGCAGTACTTC. It encodes CAWSLSGRAGEQYF. The sequence is built from TRBV30 and TRBJ2-7, and TRBD2 matches 10 of the central bases. The germline V end is reduced by 3 bases and the J end by 7 bases; junction bases left unmatched: 9. Including the terminal cysteine and phenylalanine, the CDR3 comprises 14 residues. Left in the record is the CDR3 DNA by itself, 42 bases read in frame from the first base. The germline V gene (reference sequence) specifies GTSNPN as CDR1 and SVGIG as CDR2. The variable domain in full, with residues beyond the CDR3 obtained from the reference TRBV30 and TRBJ2-7 genes, is SQTIHQWPATLVQPVGSPLSLECTVEGTSNPNLYWYRQAAGRGLQLLFYSVGIGQISSEVPQNLSASRPQDRQFILSSKKLLLSDSGFYLCAWSLSGRAGEQYFGPGTRLTVT.